This TCR beta chain emerged from a study of Graves' ophthalmopathy and Graves' hyperthyroidism. The authors amplified TCR beta CDR3 regions from RNA transcripts. The first-round RT-PCR employed HTBI primers together with the Qiagen OneStep RT-PCR kit. A multiplex PCR was then performed as the second round. One entry per CDR3 protein, called by TCRdb with MiXCR from the multiplex PCR reads. The data contain more than 1,000,000 distinct CDR3 sequences, about 40% of them singletons. Losses at the gene ends were 0 bases for V and 10 bases for J; bases not matched to a gene: 12. Germline-derived CDR1 and CDR2 are SGHRS and YFSETQ. The CDR3 runs 15 residues. This clonotype was counted only a few times.

The chain is built from TRBV5-1 and TRBJ1-1; 7 nucleotides match TRBD1. Sequenced input: peripheral blood or thyroid tissue (not recorded which). This clonotype was obtained from an adult man with Graves' hyperthyroidism. This CDR3 is CASSLEFWDSNRAFF. The CDR3 nucleotides are TGCGCCAGCAGCTTGGAGTTTTGGGACAGTAACAGAGCTTTCTTT.